This T cell receptor (beta chain) originates from a study of Ad26.COV2.S vaccination and SARS-CoV-2 variants. Study summary: Ad26.COV2.S was injected intramuscularly once or twice, 56 days apart. Study findings and constraints: Similar non-spike TCR breadth was observed in recipients of vaccine and of placebo. Spike-specific responses of CD8+ and CD4+ T cells were reported to display substantial breadth after vaccination.

For this clone: Its target is not known.

Indicated treatment: some 20 received Ad26.COV2.S at low or high dose, single or two shots; roughly 5 received placebo; per-sample allocation not given. Repertoires come from day 63 after the first vaccine or placebo injection. TCRdb's table, derived via immunoSEQ multiplex PCR, lists solely in-frame clones and lacks some. Of a few hundred thousand clones listed, around 85% are singletons. Trimming removed 10 bases at V and 0 bases at J, with 13 bases between. From germline, CDR1 is MNHEY and CDR2 SVGAGI. The length of the CDR3 is 14 residues. The chain joins TRBV6-5 to TRBJ2-1; D call uncertain. The sample was peripheral blood, taken in a trial of Ad26.COV2.S vaccine versus placebo. This clonotype was obtained from a person aged 18-65 years who received the Ad26.COV2.S COVID-19 vaccine or a placebo. Written as DNA, the CDR3 is TGTGCCACCCTGCCCGGTTACTCCTACAATGAGCAGTTCTTC. Amino acid sequence: CATLPGYSYNEQFF.